One T cell receptor beta chain is described in this entry. Trimming cost V 0 bases and J 9 bases, with 13 bases left between them. CDR3 length: 14 residues. Germline CDR1 is SGHRS and CDR2 is YFSETQ. The entry originates in a study of untreated major depressive disorder. Each depressed patient was matched pairwise with a non-depressed control on sex, age, current smoking status and body mass index. Typically 85% to 95% of enriched cells were CD4+. The method was immunoSEQ multiplex PCR; TCRdb's version includes in-frame clones alone and lacks a portion of them. The sample consists of 20,000 to 25,000 clones, approximately 87% of them appearing once.

This receptor was obtained from a woman in her twenties or thirties in good health. The J gene is TRBJ2-1, the V gene TRBV5-1; D possibly corresponds to TRBD2 (6 bases). The sample consisted of CD4+ T cells from PBMCs. DNA of the CDR3: TGCGCCAGCAGCTTGGGAGGCGGGGACGGTGAGCAGTTCTTC. Translated, it gives CASSLGGGDGEQFF.